The 28 T cell receptor beta chains below all came from one sample that was sequenced in a study of blood T cells in healthy people across ages. Using a J-beta primer mix together with a sample-barcoded 5' primer, a second PCR was run for roughly 7 to 12 cycles. TCRdb recomputed calls from the 5' RACE reads with MiXCR, one row per CDR3 protein. The data show approximately 790,000 distinct CDR3 sequences, under 80% seen once. Input material: blood. All receptors derive from a young man in good health.

The chain has TRBV5-1 and TRBJ2-2; 9 bases agree with TRBD1. V gave up 4 bases and J gave up 3 bases; unmatched junction bases: 10. The germline V gene encodes CDR1 SGHRS and CDR2 YFSETQ. This CDR3 spans 17 amino acids. CDR3: CASSTGTGTGYTGELFF. In DNA form, the CDR3 reads TGCGCCAGCAGCACCGGGACAGGGACTGGATACACCGGGGAGCTGTTTTTT.

In this sample, this clonotype turned up once. This sequence joins TRBV21-1 and TRBJ2-3; the D call of TRBD1 is as the table states it, not checked on the DNA. TRBV21-1 represents a pseudogene. CDR3 length: 15 residues. Written as DNA, the CDR3 is TGTGCCAGCAGCAACCGTCACCTACAGGGGAATACGCAGTATTTT. Translation: CASSNRHLQGNTQYF.

The gene calls are TRBV20-1 and TRBJ2-7; D could derive from TRBD1 or TRBD2 (6 bases each). The CDR3 loop spans 15 amino acids. Germline V gene data show CDR1 as DFQATT and CDR2 as SNEGSKA (reference sequence). The ends were cut back, 0 bases at V and 1 base at J, with 13 bases in the middle. CDR3 in amino acids: CSARDLTGGSYEQYF. In DNA, the CDR3 is TGCAGTGCTAGAGATTTGACAGGAGGGTCCTACGAGCAGTACTTC.

V is TRBV6-1 and J is TRBJ1-5; no clear D. Trimming shortened V by 2 bases and J by 5 bases, and 1 base separated the two germline ends. CDR3 length: 11 amino acids. Germline V gene data show CDR1 as MNHNS and CDR2 as SASEGT. CDR3 region: CASSEHQPQHF. Here the CDR3 DNA reads TGTGCCAGCAGTGAACATCAGCCCCAGCATTTT.

This chain links TRBV28 with TRBJ1-4; D is possibly TRBD1 (5 bases). Trimming left V 5 bases short and J 8 bases short, with 21 bases between. Per germline, CDR1 MDHEN and CDR2 SYDVKM. CDR3 length equals 16 residues. CDR3 loop: CASSAVGGADREKLFF. The CDR3 nucleotides are TGTGCCAGCAGTGCCGTAGGAGGGGCGGATCGGGAAAAACTGTTTTTT.

V gene TRBV12-3 or TRBV12-4 combines with J gene TRBJ2-3, with TRBD1 identical over 7 bases. Losses at the gene ends were 2 bases for V and 2 bases for J; bases not matched to a gene: 4. The CDR3 covers 15 residues. The CDR3 loop reads CASSLRDSVTDTQYF. As DNA, the CDR3 is TGTGCCAGCAGTTTAAGGGACAGTGTCACAGATACGCAGTATTTT.

V is TRBV29-1 and J is TRBJ2-3, with 12 bases aligning to TRBD1. V was pared by 2 bases and J by 6 bases, with 6 bases of the junction left unmatched. This CDR3 comprises 15 residues. Per germline, CDR1 SQVTM and CDR2 ANQGSEA. CDR3 in amino acids: CSVEPGTGGDDTQYF. CDR3 coding DNA: TGCAGCGTTGAACCCGGGACAGGGGGCGATGATACGCAGTATTTT.

This sequence joins TRBV20-1 and TRBJ2-3; TRBD2 might be the D (6 bases). The germline V gene encodes CDR1 DFQATT and CDR2 SNEGSKA (reference sequence). The CDR3 runs 13 residues. This chain's CDR3 is CSTEAGSTDTQYF. The CDR3 bases are TGCAGCACGGAGGCGGGAAGCACAGATACGCAGTATTTT.

This clonotype was seen only once. This chain joins TRBV18 and TRBJ2-7; unclear D gene. CDR1 and CDR2 (germline): KGHSH, LQKENI. Trimming left V 5 bases short and J 1 base short, with 12 bases between. This CDR3 comprises 14 residues. CDR3 region: CASSMDGRSYEQYF. The CDR3 DNA sequence: TGTGCCAGCTCAATGGACGGAAGATCCTACGAGCAGTACTTC.

Turning to this clonotype: Possible read error: a much larger clone is one base away. V usage is TRBV27 and J usage is TRBJ2-7; D assignment may be TRBD1 or TRBD2 (5 bases each). This CDR3 has 16 residues. Trimming took off 5 bases at V and 7 bases at J, with 24 bases between the two ends. Germline CDR1 is MNHEY and CDR2 is SMNVEV (reference sequence). The CDR3 sequence: CASSDPGPTGYNEQYF. The DNA of the CDR3 is TGTGCCAGCAGTGATCCGGGACCCACCGGGTACAATGAGCAGTACTTC.

The chain carries TRBV12-3 or TRBV12-4 and TRBJ2-1, with 8 nucleotides matching TRBD1. This CDR3 contains 13 residues. The ends lost 6 bases at V and 9 bases at J; junction bases unmatched: 7. CDR3 region: CASRRTGSVEQFF. As DNA, the CDR3 is TGTGCCAGCAGAAGGACAGGGTCGGTTGAGCAGTTCTTC.

The chain couples TRBV28 to TRBJ2-4; tentatively, D is TRBD1 or TRBD2 (6 bases each). From germline, CDR1 is MDHEN and CDR2 SYDVKM. This CDR3 has 15 residues. V was shortened by 3 bases and J by 5 bases, with 14 bases between the two germline ends. The CDR3 coding sequence is TGTGCCAGCAGTTTTCTGGGGGGCTTAGAAAACATTCAGTACTTC. Its translation: CASSFLGGLENIQYF.

V usage is TRBV7-3 and J usage is TRBJ2-5; 8 bases align to TRBD2. V dropped 5 bases and J dropped 11; count of bases not matched to a gene: 16. The CDR3 covers 15 residues. The V gene's germline CDR1 is SGHTA and CDR2 FQGTGA. CDR3 in amino acids: CASSPTGGEGNEQYF. DNA of the CDR3: TGTGCCAGCAGCCCCACGGGGGGGGAGGGCAATGAGCAGTACTTC.

The chain uses TRBV6-1 and TRBJ1-1, with 10 bases that match TRBD1. J lost 0 bases, V lost 5 bases, and 18 bases had no gene match. The CDR3 is 20 amino acids. Per germline, CDR1 MNHNS and CDR2 SASEGT. CDR3 sequence reads: CASSRPRLGQGLEVNTEAFF. The CDR3 nucleotides read TGTGCCAGCAGTCGTCCTCGATTGGGACAGGGGCTCGAGGTGAACACTGAAGCTTTCTTT.

This clonotype has only a few counts. This chain links TRBV9 with TRBJ2-7, with D possibly matching TRBD2 (6 bases). Per the germline V gene, CDR1 is SGDLS and CDR2 is YYNGEE. This CDR3 has 15 amino acids. V lost 4 bases, J lost 5 bases, and 19 bases lay in between. The CDR3: CASSLSGGRSHEQYF. In DNA form, the CDR3 reads TGTGCCAGCAGCCTCTCCGGAGGGCGGTCCCACGAGCAGTACTTC.

The V gene is TRBV9, the J gene TRBJ2-2; D is ambiguous. Between the trimmed V and J ends, which lost 5 bases and 3 bases, there was a span of 5 bases. CDR1 and CDR2 from the germline V gene are SGDLS and YYNGEE. The CDR3 has 12 residues. The CDR3 is CASSRYTGELFF. Written as DNA, the CDR3 is TGTGCCAGCAGTAGGTACACCGGGGAGCTGTTTTTT.

V gene TRBV4-3 combines with J gene TRBJ1-4; no clear D gene. This CDR3 has 15 residues. Looked up from germline, CDR1 is LGHNA and CDR2 is YSLEER. Trimming shortened V by 3 bases and J by 8 bases, and 16 bases separated the two germline ends. The CDR3 sequence is CASSHLLDRGEKLFF. In DNA form, the CDR3 reads TGCGCCAGCAGCCACCTACTGGACCGCGGGGAAAAACTGTTTTTT.

V and J are TRBV4-3 and TRBJ1-6; a weak D match, TRBD1 (5 bases). V shed 0 bases and J shed 0 bases, with 9 bases lying between them. Germline V gene lookup returns CDR1 LGHNA and CDR2 YSLEER. The CDR3 has 17 amino acids. In nucleotides, the CDR3 is TGCGCCAGCAGCCAAGATCCAGGGAGCTCCTATAATTCACCCCTCCACTTT. It specifies CASSQDPGSSYNSPLHF.

A few counts support this clonotype. This CDR3 is CATSRDIGGYTF. For the CDR3, the DNA is TGTGCCACCAGCAGGGACATTGGAGGCTACACCTTC. This sequence joins TRBV15 and TRBJ1-2, with D tentatively TRBD1 (5 bases). This CDR3 comprises 12 residues. Trimming left V 3 bases short and J 8 bases short, with 10 bases between. Germline V CDR1 and CDR2: LNHNV, YYDKDF (reference sequence).

Only a few counts were recorded for this clonotype. The J gene is TRBJ2-1, the V gene TRBV29-1, with TRBD2 identical over 10 bases. V lost 8 bases, J lost 3 bases, and 4 bases stayed unmatched. This CDR3 comprises 13 residues. Germline loops: CDR1 SQVTM, CDR2 ANQGSEA. CDR3 amino acids: CSQAGGDYNEQFF. DNA for the CDR3: TGCAGCCAAGCGGGGGGGGACTACAATGAGCAGTTCTTC.

Many counts were recorded for this clonotype. The J gene is TRBJ2-5, the V gene TRBV3-1; D tentatively fits TRBD1 or TRBD2 (5 bases each). The CDR3 is 14 residues long. V gave up 5 bases and J gave up 4 bases, with 14 bases separating them. Per the germline V gene, CDR1 is LGHDT and CDR2 is YNNKEL (reference sequence). The CDR3 DNA is TGTGCCAGCAGCTTCGAGGGAAGGGGAGAGACCCAGTACTTC. Residues: CASSFEGRGETQYF.

This clonotype was seen a single time. The genes are TRBV25-1 and TRBJ1-6; D remains unclear. V lost 2 bases, J lost 5 bases, and 4 bases lay in between. The CDR3 totals 13 residues. CDR1 is MGHDK, CDR2 SYGVNS, per germline. Here the CDR3 reads CASSEGNNSPLHF. The CDR3 DNA is TGTGCCAGCAGTGAAGGCAATAATTCACCCCTCCACTTT. The whole variable domain, filled in from reference TRBV25-1 and TRBJ1-6, reads EADIYQTPRYLVIGTGKKITLECSQTMGHDKMYWYQQDPGMELHLIHYSYGVNSTEKGDLSSESTVSRIRTEHFPLTLESARPSHTSQYLCASSEGNNSPLHFGNGTRLTVT.

V usage is TRBV12-3 or TRBV12-4 and J usage is TRBJ2-1, with D perhaps given as TRBD1 or TRBD2 (6 bases each). The CDR3 runs to 16 residues. Trimming shortened V by 0 bases and J by 3 bases, and 12 bases separated the two germline ends. CDR3 protein: CASSLAGGSGYNEQFF. Here the CDR3 DNA reads TGTGCCAGCAGTTTAGCCGGGGGCAGTGGCTACAATGAGCAGTTCTTC.

This clonotype was detected a few times. V and J are TRBV9 and TRBJ2-7; TRBD2 matches at 10 bases. The CDR3 is made up of 19 amino acids. Trimming at V came to 4 bases and at J to 0 bases, leaving 16 bases not matched to a gene. Looked up from germline, CDR1 is SGDLS and CDR2 is YYNGEE. The CDR3 spells CASSPGSSGGAMLSYEQYF. Written as DNA, the CDR3 is TGTGCCAGCAGCCCAGGGTCTAGCGGGGGTGCTATGCTCTCCTACGAGCAGTACTTC.

The chain carries TRBV28 and TRBJ2-1; 7 nucleotides align to TRBD1. V shed 4 bases and J 5 bases; nucleotides not matched to a gene: 8. CDR1 and CDR2 from the germline V gene are MDHEN and SYDVKM. This CDR3 is 15 amino acids long. CDR3 sequence reads: CASSYVGGADNEQFF. The CDR3, as DNA: TGTGCCAGCAGTTATGTAGGGGGCGCAGACAATGAGCAGTTCTTC.

This chain joins TRBV4-2 and TRBJ2-3, with 11 bases lining up with TRBD2. The J segment lost 10 bases and the V segment lost 0 bases, leaving 6 bases of the junction unmatched. Germline V gene data show CDR1 as LGHNA and CDR2 as YNFKEQ. CDR3 size: 15 residues. Here the CDR3 DNA reads TGTGCCAGCAGCCAAGATCGGCTAGCGGGGGGTGCGCAGTATTTT. It encodes CASSQDRLAGGAQYF.

The rearrangement uses TRBV4-3 and TRBJ2-1, with D perhaps being TRBD1 or TRBD2 (7 bases each). There are 17 residues in the CDR3. Trimming pared 0 bases from V and 8 bases from J, leaving 20 bases between. CDR1 is LGHNA, CDR2 YSLEER, per germline. The CDR3 DNA reads TGCGCCAGCAGCCAAGATACAGGGGCGGGGGCCGGGGATGAGCAGTTCTTC. Translation gives CASSQDTGAGAGDEQFF.

This clonotype was recorded a few times. The J gene is TRBJ2-3, the V gene TRBV20-1; a weak D match, TRBD2 (6 bases). Germline V gives CDR1 DFQATT, CDR2 SNEGSKA (reference sequence). This CDR3 contains 17 residues. V lost 1 base and J 2 bases, leaving 19 bases between the germline ends. In DNA, the CDR3 is TGCAGTGCTAGAGTATCAGGAAGCGGGTCGATCACAGATACGCAGTATTTT. Its protein is CSARVSGSGSITDTQYF.